These 19 T cell receptor beta chains came from one sample sequenced in a study of cytomegalovirus exposure and HLA in healthy donors. This PCR relied on a set of 60 Vbeta primers and 13 Jbeta primers. The protocol was immunoSEQ multiplex PCR, while the TCRdb copy is restricted to in-frame clones and leaves out a portion. Of 150,000 or so clones in the sample, approximately 74% were seen once. Sequences were obtained from PBMCs. The receptors shown here come from a male donor in good health and CMV-seronegative.

This chain links TRBV7-3 with TRBJ2-7; perhaps TRBD2 as D (7 bases). Per germline, CDR1 SGHTA and CDR2 FQGTGA. Trimming stripped 5 bases from V and 6 bases from J, with 20 bases between. The CDR3 totals 15 residues. The CDR3 coding sequence is TGTGCCAGCAGCCTTCAACCGGGGGGCCTTGGCGAGCAGTACTTC. It specifies CASSLQPGGLGEQYF.

The rearrangement links TRBV11-2 to TRBJ2-3; no clear D gene. Germline CDR1 and CDR2: SGHAT and FQNNGV. The CDR3 covers 16 residues. V shed 1 base and J shed 1 base, with 12 bases lying between them. CDR3 sequence reads: CASSLVAGLGTDTQYF. The CDR3 nucleotides are TGTGCCAGCAGCTTAGTAGCCGGATTAGGCACAGATACGCAGTATTTT.

The chain recombines TRBV28 with TRBJ1-1; TRBD1 might be the D (6 bases). This CDR3 spans 14 amino acids. Germline V gene sequence: CDR1 MDHEN, CDR2 SYDVKM. V lost 5 bases and J 3 bases, leaving 13 bases between the germline ends. Here the CDR3 reads CASSNLRTDTEAFF. CDR3 DNA: TGTGCCAGCAGTAACCTCAGGACAGACACTGAAGCTTTCTTT.

This clone was recorded a few times. The chain is built from TRBV5-5 and TRBJ1-3, with a possible D match to TRBD1 (5 bases). The germline V gene encodes CDR1 SGHKS and CDR2 YYEKEE (reference sequence). V was cut by 4 bases and J by 5 bases, with 13 bases left in between. This CDR3 has 14 residues. The CDR3 loop is CASSLGTGRNTIYF. The CDR3 bases are TGTGCCAGCAGCCTCGGGACTGGACGAAACACCATATATTTT.

This clone was observed a single time. The rearrangement uses TRBV6-1 and TRBJ2-3, with TRBD2 identical over 8 bases. The CDR3 runs 16 residues. The V gene end was trimmed by 2 bases and the J gene end by 4 bases; junction bases not matched to a gene: 8. From germline, CDR1 is MNHNS and CDR2 SASEGT. The CDR3, as DNA: TGTGCCAGCAGTGAACGGAGCGGGAGCTTCGCAGATACGCAGTATTTT. This codes for CASSERSGSFADTQYF.

Only a few counts were recorded for this clone. The J gene is TRBJ2-7, the V gene TRBV7-2, with no clear D. Germline V gene lookup returns CDR1 SGHTA and CDR2 FQGNSA. Deletions cut 1 base from V and 6 bases from J, with 4 bases between. The CDR3 consists of 11 residues. For the CDR3, the DNA is TGTGCCAGCAGCTTAGACTCCGAGCAGTACTTC. Translating it yields CASSLDSEQYF.

The chain couples TRBV14 to TRBJ2-1; 9 positions match TRBD2. Germline V gene lookup returns CDR1 SGHDN and CDR2 FVKESK. The CDR3 covers 15 residues. V lost 1 base and J lost 7; bases outside the gene matches: 5. CDR3 in amino acids: CASSQAWREGNEQFF. CDR3 bases: TGTGCCAGCAGCCAAGCTTGGCGGGAGGGGAATGAGCAGTTCTTC.

The CDR3 nucleotides are TGTGCCAGCAGCTTAGCATACGGCTACGAGCAGTACTTC. It translates to CASSLAYGYEQYF. This chain joins TRBV7-9 and TRBJ2-7; D gene ambiguous. This CDR3 contains 13 residues. From germline, CDR1 is SEHNR and CDR2 FQNEAQ (reference sequence). V was pared by 0 bases and J by 3 bases, with 6 bases between.

The chain combines TRBV11-2 with TRBJ1-1, with a weak D call TRBD1 (6 bases). This CDR3 is built from 12 residues. Trimming shortened V by 5 bases and J by 7 bases, and 11 bases separated the two germline ends. CDR1 and CDR2 (germline): SGHAT, FQNNGV. The CDR3 reads CASSVDSSEAFF. The CDR3 region has the DNA TGTGCCAGCAGCGTGGACAGTAGTGAAGCTTTCTTT.

The chain couples TRBV7-3 to TRBJ1-1, with D possibly matching TRBD1 (5 bases). V dropped 5 bases and J dropped 4 bases, with 11 bases sitting between them. Germline values: CDR1 SGHTA, CDR2 FQGTGA. The CDR3 has 13 amino acids. CDR3 nucleotide sequence: TGTGCCAGCAGCCCAACGGGGGTCACTGAAGCTTTCTTT. It specifies CASSPTGVTEAFF.

This clone turned up a few times. The chain links TRBV11-2 to TRBJ1-1; D unclear. CDR3 length: 13 residues. V dropped 3 bases and J dropped 2 bases, with 7 bases sitting between them. Germline CDR1 reads SGHAT; CDR2 reads FQNNGV. CDR3 DNA: TGTGCCAGCAGCTTCGAGATAAACACTGAAGCTTTCTTT. Protein product: CASSFEINTEAFF.

The chain uses TRBV19 and TRBJ1-2; 9 positions agree with TRBD1. The V segment lost 5 bases and the J segment 6 bases; nucleotides outside the gene matches: 7. The CDR3 has 14 amino acids. Germline V lookup: CDR1 LNHDA, CDR2 SQIVND (reference sequence). The CDR3 loop is CASSFGQGIDGYTF. CDR3 DNA: TGTGCCAGTAGTTTTGGACAGGGGATAGATGGCTACACCTTC. Filled out from reference TRBV19 and TRBJ1-2, the complete variable domain reads DGGITQSPKYLFRKEGQNVTLSCEQNLNHDAMYWYRQDPGQGLRLIYYSQIVNDFQKGDIAEGYSVSREKKESFPLTVTSAQKNPTAFYLCASSFGQGIDGYTFGSGTRLTVV.

This chain joins TRBV28 and TRBJ2-5, with a possible D match to TRBD1 (6 bases). Trimming cost V 3 bases and J 2 bases, with 16 bases left between them. Germline V lookup: CDR1 MDHEN, CDR2 SYDVKM. The CDR3 length is 16 residues. In nucleotides, the CDR3 is TGTGCCAGCAGTTTTCCCGGACAGCCCCTGCAAGAGACCCAGTACTTC. This gives the protein CASSFPGQPLQETQYF.

The chain recombines TRBV29-1 with TRBJ2-3, with 9 bases fitting TRBD1. J lost 0 bases, V lost 1 base, and 8 bases had no gene match. The CDR3 length is 17 residues. CDR1 is SQVTM and CDR2 is ANQGSEA in the germline V gene. Here the CDR3 reads CSVEGLQGAASTDTQYF. DNA for the CDR3: TGCAGCGTTGAAGGCCTACAGGGGGCTGCTAGCACAGATACGCAGTATTTT.

The chain joins TRBV21-1 to TRBJ2-2; the table calls TRBD2, which could not be checked here. TRBV21-1 is noted as a pseudogene. CDR3 length: 15 amino acids. The CDR3 loop is CASSKESHNSGELFF. CDR3 DNA: TGTGCCAGCAGCAAAGAAAGCCATAACTCCGGGGAGCTGTTTTTT.

The chain combines TRBV28 with TRBJ1-2; D is unclear. Trimming shortened V by 2 bases and J by 8 bases, and 9 bases separated the two germline ends. Germline V gene data show CDR1 as MDHEN and CDR2 as SYDVKM. The CDR3 consists of 12 residues. CDR3 nucleotide sequence: TGTGCCAGCAGTTTAGGGCTCACGGGCTACACCTTC. As protein: CASSLGLTGYTF.

CDR3 loop: CASSLERAGGSNTGELFF. CDR3 in DNA: TGTGCCAGCAGCCTAGAGAGAGCGGGGGGCTCTAACACCGGGGAGCTGTTTTTT. The rearrangement links TRBV9 to TRBJ2-2; 9 nucleotides align to TRBD2. The CDR3 is 18 residues long. The V gene end was trimmed by 4 bases and the J gene end by 2 bases; junction bases not matched to a gene: 12. Germline CDR1 reads SGDLS; CDR2 reads YYNGEE.

The chain links TRBV28 to TRBJ1-2; D not certain. The CDR3 runs to 12 residues. CDR1 and CDR2 (germline): MDHEN, SYDVKM. Trimming left V 3 bases short and J 12 bases short, with 14 bases between. CDR3: CASSFPPGEHTF. DNA for the CDR3: TGTGCCAGCAGTTTTCCCCCCGGAGAGCACACCTTC.

The chain carries TRBV6-5 and TRBJ1-2, with D perhaps TRBD1 (6 bases). This CDR3 comprises 15 residues. The V and J ends lost 2 bases and 2 bases respectively, with 12 bases between them. Germline V gene lookup returns CDR1 MNHEY and CDR2 SVGAGI. The CDR3 DNA reads as TGTGCCAGCAGTTACCGTGGGACAAAGAACTATGGCTACACCTTC. The encoded protein is CASSYRGTKNYGYTF.